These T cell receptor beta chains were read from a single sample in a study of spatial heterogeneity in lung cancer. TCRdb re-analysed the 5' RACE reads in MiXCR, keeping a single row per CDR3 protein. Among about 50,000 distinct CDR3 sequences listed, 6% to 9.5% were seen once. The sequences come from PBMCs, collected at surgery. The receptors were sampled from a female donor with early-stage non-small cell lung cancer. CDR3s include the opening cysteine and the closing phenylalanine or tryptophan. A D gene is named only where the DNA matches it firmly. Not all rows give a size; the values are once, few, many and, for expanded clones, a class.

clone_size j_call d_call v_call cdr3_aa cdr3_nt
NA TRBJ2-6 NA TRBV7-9 CASSLGHSGANVLTF TGTGCCAGCAGCTTAGGACACTCTGGGGCCAACGTCCTGACTTTC
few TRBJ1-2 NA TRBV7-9 CASSLAGTRPYGYTF TGTGCCAGCAGCTTAGCCGGGACAAGACCCTATGGCTACACCTTC
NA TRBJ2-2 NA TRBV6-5 CASSYWREAGELFF TGTGCCAGCAGTTACTGGAGGGAAGCCGGGGAGCTGTTTTTT
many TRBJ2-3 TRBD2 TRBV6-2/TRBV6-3 CASRLAGGTDTQYF TGTGCCAGCAGGTTAGCGGGGGGCACAGATACGCAGTATTTT
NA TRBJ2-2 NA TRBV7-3 CASSLLLNTGELFF TGTGCCAGCAGCTTATTACTGAACACCGGGGAGCTGTTTTTT
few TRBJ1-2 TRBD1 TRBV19 CASSPGTGYGYTF TGTGCCAGTAGTCCCGGGACAGGCTATGGCTACACCTTC
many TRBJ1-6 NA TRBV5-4 CASSLFQVNNSPLHF TGTGCCAGCAGCTTATTTCAGGTGAACAATTCACCCCTCCACTTT
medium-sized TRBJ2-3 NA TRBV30 CAWSVREMDTQYF TGTGCCTGGAGTGTCAGGGAAATGGATACGCAGTATTTT
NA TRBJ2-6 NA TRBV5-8 CASSHRVFSGANVLTF TGTGCCAGCAGCCATAGGGTCTTCTCTGGGGCCAACGTCCTGACTTTC
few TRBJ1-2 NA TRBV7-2 CASRGSLEDYGYTF TGTGCCAGCAGAGGGTCGCTTGAGGACTATGGCTACACCTTC
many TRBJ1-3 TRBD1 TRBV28 CASSPHGTASGNTIYF TGTGCCAGCAGTCCCCATGGGACAGCCTCTGGAAACACCATATATTTT
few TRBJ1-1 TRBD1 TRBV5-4 CASSLGGGQLQNTEAFF TGTGCCAGCAGCTTGGGGGGGGGACAGCTCCAGAACACTGAAGCTTTCTTT
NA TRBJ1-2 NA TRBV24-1 CATSDSGVVGEFYGYTF TGTGCCACCAGTGATTCTGGAGTGGTAGGGGAGTTCTATGGCTACACCTTC
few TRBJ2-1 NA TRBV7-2 CASSLYRDNEQFF TGTGCCAGCAGCTTGTACAGGGACAATGAGCAGTTCTTC
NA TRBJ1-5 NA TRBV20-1 CSAREGVGSNQPQHF TGCAGTGCTAGAGAAGGGGTTGGAAGCAATCAGCCCCAGCATTTT
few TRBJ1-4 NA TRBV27 CASSFRGRAEKLFF TGTGCCAGCAGTTTTCGGGGACGGGCTGAAAAACTGTTTTTT
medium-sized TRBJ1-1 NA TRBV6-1 CASSDKPQTLRTEAFF TGTGCCAGCAGTGATAAGCCCCAAACTCTGCGGACTGAAGCTTTCTTT
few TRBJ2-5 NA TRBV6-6 CASSYRGRTQYF TGTGCCAGCAGTTACCGGGGGCGGACCCAGTACTTC
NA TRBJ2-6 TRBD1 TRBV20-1 CSARDGTAISGANVLTF TGCAGTGCTAGGGACGGGACAGCAATCTCTGGGGCCAACGTCCTGACTTTC
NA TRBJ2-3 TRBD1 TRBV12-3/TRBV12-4 CASSRQGATDTQYF TGTGCCAGCAGTCGACAGGGGGCCACAGATACGCAGTATTTT
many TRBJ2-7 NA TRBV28 CASSPVRGASSYEQYF TGTGCCAGCAGTCCGGTCAGGGGGGCCTCCTCCTACGAGCAGTACTTC
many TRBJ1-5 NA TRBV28 CASSLGWAPSQPQHF TGTGCCAGCAGTTTGGGATGGGCCCCAAGTCAGCCCCAGCATTTT
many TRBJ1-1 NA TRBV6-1 CASIPSTDTEAFF TGTGCCAGCATTCCCTCGACGGACACTGAAGCTTTCTTT
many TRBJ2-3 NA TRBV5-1 CASSLALPTDTQYF TGCGCCAGCAGCTTGGCCCTTCCCACAGATACGCAGTATTTT
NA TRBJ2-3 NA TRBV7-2 CASSLVAGTDTQYF TGTGCCAGCAGCTTAGTAGCGGGCACAGATACGCAGTATTTT
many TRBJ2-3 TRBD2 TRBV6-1 CASSKDSSGGLLDTQYF TGTGCCAGCAGTAAAGATTCTAGCGGGGGTCTCCTAGATACGCAGTATTTT
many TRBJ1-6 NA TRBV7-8 CASSLTPAGSPLHF TGTGCCAGCAGCTTAACCCCGGCCGGGTCACCCCTCCACTTT
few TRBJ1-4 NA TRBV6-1 CASSEVSVQPEKLFF TGTGCCAGCAGTGAAGTATCAGTACAGCCTGAAAAACTGTTTTTT
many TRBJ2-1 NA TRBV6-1 CASSKDSRSYNEQFF TGTGCCAGCAGTAAAGACAGCCGCTCCTACAATGAGCAGTTCTTC
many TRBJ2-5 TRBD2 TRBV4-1 CASSARTSGTQETQYF TGCGCCAGCAGCGCCAGGACTAGCGGTACTCAAGAGACCCAGTACTTC
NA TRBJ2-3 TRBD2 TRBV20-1 CSASLAGDRDTQYF TGCAGTGCTAGTCTAGCGGGGGACCGGGATACGCAGTATTTT
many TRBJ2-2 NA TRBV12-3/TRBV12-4 CASSPSYTGELFF TGTGCCAGCAGTCCCAGCTACACCGGGGAGCTGTTTTTT
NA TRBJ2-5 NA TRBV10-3 CAISELLSGEETQYF TGTGCCATCAGTGAGTTATTGTCAGGGGAAGAGACCCAGTACTTC
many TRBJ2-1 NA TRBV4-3 CASSQGGFSNEQFF TGCGCCAGCAGCCAAGGTGGGTTCAGCAATGAGCAGTTCTTC
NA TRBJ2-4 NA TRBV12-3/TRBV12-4 CASSLEFLTKNIQYF TGTGCCAGCAGTTTGGAATTTCTTACTAAAAACATTCAGTACTTC
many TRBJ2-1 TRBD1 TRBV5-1 CASSLTGGEHNEQFF TGCGCCAGCAGTTTAACAGGGGGCGAACACAATGAGCAGTTCTTC
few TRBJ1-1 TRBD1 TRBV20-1 CSANRDRGSFGDTEAFF TGCAGTGCTAACCGGGACAGGGGCTCCTTCGGGGACACTGAAGCTTTCTTT
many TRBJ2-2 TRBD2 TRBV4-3 CASSPGLAVNTGELFF TGCGCCAGCAGCCCAGGACTAGCGGTTAACACCGGGGAGCTGTTTTTT
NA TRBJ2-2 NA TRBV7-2 CARQDDSLTGELFF TGTGCCAGGCAAGACGACAGCCTCACCGGGGAGCTGTTTTTT
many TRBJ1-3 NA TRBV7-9 CASSLSGNTIYF TGTGCCAGCAGCTTAAGCGGAAACACCATATATTTT
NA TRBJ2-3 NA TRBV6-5 CASSYGIVGADTQYF TGTGCCAGCAGTTACGGGATCGTCGGCGCAGATACGCAGTATTTT
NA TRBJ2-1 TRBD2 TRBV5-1 CASSLTIAGTSPNEQFF TGCGCCAGCAGCTTGACGATAGCCGGGACTAGCCCAAATGAGCAGTTCTTC